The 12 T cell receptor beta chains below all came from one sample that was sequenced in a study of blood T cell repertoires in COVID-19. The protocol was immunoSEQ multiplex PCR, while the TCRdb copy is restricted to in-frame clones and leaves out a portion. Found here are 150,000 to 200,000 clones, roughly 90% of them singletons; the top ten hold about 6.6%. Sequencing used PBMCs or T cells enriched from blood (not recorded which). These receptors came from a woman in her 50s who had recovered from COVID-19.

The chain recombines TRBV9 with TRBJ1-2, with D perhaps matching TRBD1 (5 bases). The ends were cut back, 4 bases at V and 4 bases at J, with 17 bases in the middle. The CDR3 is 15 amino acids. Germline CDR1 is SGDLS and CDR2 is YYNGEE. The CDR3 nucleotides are TGTGCCAGCAGCCCTTCCGGGGACTACGGCTATGGCTACACCTTC. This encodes CASSPSGDYGYGYTF. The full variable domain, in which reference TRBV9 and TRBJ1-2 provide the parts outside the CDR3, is DSGVTQTPKHLITATGQRVTLRCSPRSGDLSVYWYQQSLDQGLQFLIQYYNGEERAKGNILERFSAQQFPDLHSELNLSSLELGDSALYFCASSPSGDYGYGYTFGSGTRLTVV.

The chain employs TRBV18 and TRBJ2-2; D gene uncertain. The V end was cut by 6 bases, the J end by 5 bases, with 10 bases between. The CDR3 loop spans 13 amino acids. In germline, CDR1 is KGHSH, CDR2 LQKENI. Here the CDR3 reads CASSESRTGELFF. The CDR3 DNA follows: TGTGCCAGCTCCGAGTCGAGGACCGGGGAGCTGTTTTTT.

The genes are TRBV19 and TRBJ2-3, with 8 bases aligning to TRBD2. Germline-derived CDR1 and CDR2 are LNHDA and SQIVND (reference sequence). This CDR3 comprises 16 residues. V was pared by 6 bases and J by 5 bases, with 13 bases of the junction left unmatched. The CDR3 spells CASSQGLARGGDTQYF. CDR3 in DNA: TGTGCCAGTAGCCAAGGGCTAGCACGGGGGGGAGATACGCAGTATTTT.

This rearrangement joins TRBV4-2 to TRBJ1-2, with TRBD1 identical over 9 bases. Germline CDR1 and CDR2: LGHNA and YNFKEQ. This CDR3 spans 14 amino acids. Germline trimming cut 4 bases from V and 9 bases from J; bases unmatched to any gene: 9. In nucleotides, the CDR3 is TGTGCCAGCAGCCCAGACCGGGACAGGGAGCGCTACACCTTC. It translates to CASSPDRDRERYTF.

The CDR3, as DNA: TGTGCCTCCCAGGGTACCTACGAGCAGTACTTC. As protein: CASQGTYEQYF. The rearrangement uses TRBV30 and TRBJ2-7; D is perhaps TRBD1 (5 bases). Per the germline V gene, CDR1 is GTSNPN and CDR2 is SVGIG (reference sequence). V lost 7 bases to trimming and J lost 2 bases, with 9 bases between them. The CDR3 loop spans 11 amino acids.

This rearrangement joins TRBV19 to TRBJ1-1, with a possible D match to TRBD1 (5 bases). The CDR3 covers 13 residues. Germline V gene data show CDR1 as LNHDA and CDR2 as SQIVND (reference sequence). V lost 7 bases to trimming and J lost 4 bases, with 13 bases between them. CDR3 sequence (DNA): TGTGCCAGTACGAGACAGCACAGCACTGAAGCTTTCTTT. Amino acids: CASTRQHSTEAFF.

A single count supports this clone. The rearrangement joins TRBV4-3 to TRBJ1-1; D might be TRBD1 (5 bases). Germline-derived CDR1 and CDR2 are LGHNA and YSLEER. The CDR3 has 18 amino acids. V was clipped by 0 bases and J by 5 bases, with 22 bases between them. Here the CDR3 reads CASSQDVLGGVDGTEAFF. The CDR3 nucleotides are TGCGCCAGCAGCCAAGATGTACTGGGGGGGGTGGATGGGACTGAAGCTTTCTTT.

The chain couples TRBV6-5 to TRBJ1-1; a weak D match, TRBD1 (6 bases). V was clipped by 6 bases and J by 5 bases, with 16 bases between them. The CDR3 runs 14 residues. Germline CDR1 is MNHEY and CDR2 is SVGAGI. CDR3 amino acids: CASRPSGGATEAFF. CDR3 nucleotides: TGTGCCAGCAGGCCCTCGGGGGGGGCGACTGAAGCTTTCTTT.

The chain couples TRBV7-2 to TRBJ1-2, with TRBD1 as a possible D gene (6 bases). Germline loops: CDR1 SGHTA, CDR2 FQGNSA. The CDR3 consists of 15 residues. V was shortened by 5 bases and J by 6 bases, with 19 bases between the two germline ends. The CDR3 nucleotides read TGTGCCAGCAGCACTCAAAAGGGGGGGTTAGATGGCTACACCTTC. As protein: CASSTQKGGLDGYTF.

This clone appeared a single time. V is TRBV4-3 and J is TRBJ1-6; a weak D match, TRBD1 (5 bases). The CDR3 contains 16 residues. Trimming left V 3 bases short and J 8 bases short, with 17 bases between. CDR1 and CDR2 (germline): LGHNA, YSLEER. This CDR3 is CASSQNTGTGYSPLHF. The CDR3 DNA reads TGCGCCAGCAGCCAGAATACAGGTACTGGATATTCACCCCTCCACTTT.

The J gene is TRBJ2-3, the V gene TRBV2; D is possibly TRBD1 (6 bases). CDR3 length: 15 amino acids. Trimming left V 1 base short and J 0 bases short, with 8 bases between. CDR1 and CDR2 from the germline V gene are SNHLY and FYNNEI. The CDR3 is CASSEEQGSTDTQYF. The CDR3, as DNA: TGTGCCAGCAGTGAAGAACAGGGAAGCACAGATACGCAGTATTTT.

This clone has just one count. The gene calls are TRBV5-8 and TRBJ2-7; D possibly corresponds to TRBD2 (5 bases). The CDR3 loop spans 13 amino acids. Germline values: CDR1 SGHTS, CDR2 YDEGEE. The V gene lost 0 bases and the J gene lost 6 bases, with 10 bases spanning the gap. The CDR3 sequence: CASSLGEYCEQYF. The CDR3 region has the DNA TGTGCCAGCAGCTTGGGGGAGTATTGCGAGCAGTACTTC.